The clone carrying this TCR beta chain appeared a few times. Its target is unknown. Here immunoSEQ multiplex PCR was the method, and the copy in TCRdb shows in-frame clones only, minus some. The data hold 20,000 or so clones, with around 85% observed a single time. Time point: 4-8 weeks after completion of therapy. Trimming cost V 1 base and J 1 base; bases outside gene matches: 6. This CDR3 has 18 amino acids. Germline assignment: CDR1 SGHVS and CDR2 FNYEAQ. The data belong to a study of T cell therapy after organ transplantation. The source material was CD8+ T cells from blood, sampled after autologous CMV-specific T cell therapy. The TCR was taken from a human patient who had received a solid organ transplant and had CMV disease. Some T cells here may be from the graft donor. The gene calls are TRBV7-6 and TRBJ2-1; 11 bases map to TRBD2. CDR3 sequence: CASSLGTSGFNSYNEQFF. CDR3 nucleotide sequence: TGTGCCAGCAGCTTAGGGACTAGCGGGTTTAATTCCTACAATGAGCAGTTCTTC.